A selection of T cell receptor beta chains follows, all from one sample in a study of patients and donors after allogeneic stem cell transplantation. Each CDR3 protein gets one entry after TCRdb re-called the RT-PCR reads with MiXCR. The sample has 150,000 or so distinct CDR3 sequences, nearly 25% seen once. Sequences were obtained from blood, either unsorted or a sorted T cell fraction (not recorded which). Receptor source: a human donor who was either an allogeneic HSCT recipient or a stem cell or donor lymphocyte infusion donor (not recorded which). It is not recorded whose cells these are; they may come from a transplant donor. The CDR3 runs from the conserved cysteine through the conserved F or W. A D gene is named only where the DNA matches it firmly. Part of the rows lack a size; the others show once, few, many or a class for expanded clones.

J | size | V | length | D | DNA | CDR3
TRBJ1-1 | many | TRBV5-1 | 14 | TRBD1 | TGCGCCAGCAAGGAGGGACAGGTGAACACTGAAGCTTTCTTT | CASKEGQVNTEAFF
TRBJ1-3 | few | TRBV3-1 | 15 | - | TGTGCCAGCAGCCGGTCGGGAGACCCCGGAAACACCATATATTTT | CASSRSGDPGNTIYF
TRBJ1-3 | - | TRBV6-5 | 16 | - | TGTGCCAGCAGTTACGACGGGCAGTTCTCTGGAAACACCATATATTTT | CASSYDGQFSGNTIYF
TRBJ2-5 | - | TRBV12-3/TRBV12-4 | 13 | - | TGTGCCAGCAGTTTTGAGTTCGGAGAGACCCAGTACTTC | CASSFEFGETQYF
TRBJ1-2 | few | TRBV5-1 | 15 | - | TGCGCCAGCAGAATGACAGGAGGTGATGACTATGGCTACACCTTC | CASRMTGGDDYGYTF
TRBJ2-7 | - | TRBV14 | 12 | - | TGTGCCAGCAGCCAAGTATTCTACGAGCAGTACTTC | CASSQVFYEQYF
TRBJ1-5 | few | TRBV10-3 | 14 | TRBD1 | TGTGCCAGCAGGGGGCAGGGGAGCAATCAGCCCCAGCATTTT | CASRGQGSNQPQHF
TRBJ2-2 | - | TRBV12-3/TRBV12-4 | 15 | - | TGTGCCAGCACTCCTCGGGGCGTGAACACCGGGGAGCTGTTTTTT | CASTPRGVNTGELFF
TRBJ2-5 | few | TRBV5-1 | 14 | TRBD2 | TGCGCCAGCAGCCCCGGGACTACCCAAGAGACCCAGTACTTC | CASSPGTTQETQYF
TRBJ2-3 | few | TRBV10-3 | 18 | - | TGTGCCATCAGTGAGCCAACGCTTATGACTAGAAACACAGATACGCAGTATTTT | CAISEPTLMTRNTDTQYF
TRBJ1-4 | few | TRBV12-3/TRBV12-4 | 15 | TRBD1 | TGTGCCAGCAGCCCCGCCGGGACAGGGGATGAAAAACTGTTTTTT | CASSPAGTGDEKLFF
TRBJ2-5 | - | TRBV12-3/TRBV12-4 | 14 | - | TGTGCCAGCAGCCTAATCGCTGGGAAAGAGACCCAGTACTTC | CASSLIAGKETQYF
TRBJ1-1 | many | TRBV7-2 | 15 | TRBD1 | TGTGCCAGCAGCTTAGCGTGGACAGGGGCCACTGAAGCTTTCTTT | CASSLAWTGATEAFF
TRBJ2-5 | few | TRBV11-2 | 17 | TRBD2 | TGTGCCAGCAGCTTACACTATAGCGGGAGAGGACAAGAGACCCAGTACTTC | CASSLHYSGRGQETQYF
TRBJ1-4 | few | TRBV6-5 | 14 | - | TGTGCCAGCAGGCCGTCGGGCAGTAATGAAAAACTGTTTTTT | CASRPSGSNEKLFF
TRBJ2-2 | - | TRBV20-1 | 16 | - | TGCAGTGCTAGAGATCCCCTTGGCCAAGACCCCGGGGAGCTGTTTTTT | CSARDPLGQDPGELFF
TRBJ1-2 | - | TRBV29-1 | 13 | - | TGCAGCGTTGAGGACGGTACTAACTATGGCTACACCTTC | CSVEDGTNYGYTF
TRBJ1-5 | - | TRBV7-8 | 15 | - | TGTGCCAGCAGCTTAGGCAAACAGCGGGGTCAGCCCCAGCATTTT | CASSLGKQRGQPQHF
TRBJ2-7 | few | TRBV20-1 | 14 | TRBD1 | TGCAGTGCACTGCCGGGACAGGGGGCCTACGAGCAGTACTTC | CSALPGQGAYEQYF
TRBJ2-7 | - | TRBV29-1 | 13 | - | TGCAGCGTTTTACCCGGCACTACCTACGAGCAGTACTTC | CSVLPGTTYEQYF
TRBJ1-2 | - | TRBV20-1 | 17 | - | TGCAGTGCTAGAGGGTACCCGAGACAGCAAGTTCGATATGGCTACACCTTC | CSARGYPRQQVRYGYTF
TRBJ1-5 | many | TRBV19 | 13 | - | TGTGCCAGTAGTCGACAAGGCAATCAGCCCCAGCATTTT | CASSRQGNQPQHF
TRBJ2-7 | - | TRBV29-1 | 11 | TRBD2 | TGCAGCGTTGAGGGGGGGAACGAGCAGTACTTC | CSVEGGNEQYF
TRBJ2-7 | few | TRBV6-5 | 11 | - | TGTGCCAGCAGGGACCTATACGAGCAGTACTTC | CASRDLYEQYF
TRBJ2-1 | - | TRBV2 | 12 | - | TGTGCCAGCAGCAAAGGGACTCCCGGGGGGTTCTTC | CASSKGTPGGFF
TRBJ1-5 | few | TRBV9 | 16 | - | TGTGCCAGCAGCCGAGGACAGAGCCTAAGCAATCAGCCCCAGCATTTT | CASSRGQSLSNQPQHF
TRBJ1-2 | few | TRBV6-1 | 13 | TRBD1 | TGTGCCAGCAGTTCCGGGACAGACTATGGCTACACCTTC | CASSSGTDYGYTF
TRBJ1-5 | few | TRBV20-1 | 17 | TRBD1 | TGCAGTGCTAGTACCGGACAGGACCCTCATAGCAATCAGCCCCAGCATTTT | CSASTGQDPHSNQPQHF
TRBJ1-1 | many | TRBV29-1 | 12 | - | TGCAGCGCCGCGGAACAGGCGCTTGAAGCTTTCTTT | CSAAEQALEAFF
TRBJ1-1 | many | TRBV29-1 | 9 | - | TGCAGCGTCGGCACTGAAGCTTTCTTT | CSVGTEAFF
TRBJ2-2 | few | TRBV5-1 | 15 | - | TGCGCCAGCAGTCGGGCCCCGGACCGCACCGGGGAGCTGTTTTTT | CASSRAPDRTGELFF
TRBJ2-2 | few | TRBV27 | 15 | - | TGTGCCAGCAGTTTAGGGGCTCCGGGCACCGGGGAGCTGTTTTTT | CASSLGAPGTGELFF
TRBJ2-3 | few | TRBV7-8 | 16 | TRBD2 | TGTGCCAGCAGCCCACTAGCGGGAGGAAACACAGATACGCAGTATTTT | CASSPLAGGNTDTQYF
TRBJ1-2 | few | TRBV5-1 | 14 | - | TGCGCCAGCAGCTTGACAGGGAATAATCTAGACTACACCTTC | CASSLTGNNLDYTF
TRBJ1-1 | few | TRBV30 | 11 | TRBD1 | TGTGCCTTACAGGGGGCTAATGAAGCTTTCTTT | CALQGANEAFF
TRBJ2-5 | - | TRBV29-1 | 12 | - | TGCAGCGTGACTAGTAATGAAGAGACCCAGTACTTC | CSVTSNEETQYF
TRBJ2-7 | - | TRBV20-1 | 14 | TRBD1 | TGCAGTGCTACAAAGACAGGGGACCCCTACGAGCAGTACTTC | CSATKTGDPYEQYF
TRBJ1-2 | - | TRBV29-1 | 12 | - | TGCAGCGTTGGGGTGGTGAACTATGGCTACACCTTC | CSVGVVNYGYTF
TRBJ1-4 | - | TRBV20-1 | 14 | - | TGCAGTGTTTCCCGTCCGGGGCGGAATGAAAAACTGTTTTTT | CSVSRPGRNEKLFF
TRBJ1-5 | many | TRBV7-2 | 16 | - | TGTGCCAGCAGCTTCACACGGCCAGACGGCAATCAGCCCCAGCATTTT | CASSFTRPDGNQPQHF
TRBJ1-2 | many | TRBV20-1 | 12 | - | TGCAGTGCTTACGGGACAACCTATGGCTACACCTTC | CSAYGTTYGYTF
TRBJ1-4 | - | TRBV7-2 | 12 | - | TGTGCCAGCAGCTTGTCACCTGGAAAACTGTTTTTT | CASSLSPGKLFF
TRBJ1-2 | few | TRBV7-6 | 15 | - | TGTGCCAGCAGCTCCGGGCCGAGGGGAGAAGATGGCTACACCTTC | CASSSGPRGEDGYTF
TRBJ1-6 | many | TRBV7-8 | 19 | TRBD1 | TGTGCCAGCAGCTTATATCGCCCCGGACGGACAGGGGCTAATTCACCCCTCCACTTT | CASSLYRPGRTGANSPLHF
TRBJ2-7 | - | TRBV5-1 | 12 | - | TGCGCCAGCAGCCGGGGAGGCTACGAGCAGTACTTC | CASSRGGYEQYF